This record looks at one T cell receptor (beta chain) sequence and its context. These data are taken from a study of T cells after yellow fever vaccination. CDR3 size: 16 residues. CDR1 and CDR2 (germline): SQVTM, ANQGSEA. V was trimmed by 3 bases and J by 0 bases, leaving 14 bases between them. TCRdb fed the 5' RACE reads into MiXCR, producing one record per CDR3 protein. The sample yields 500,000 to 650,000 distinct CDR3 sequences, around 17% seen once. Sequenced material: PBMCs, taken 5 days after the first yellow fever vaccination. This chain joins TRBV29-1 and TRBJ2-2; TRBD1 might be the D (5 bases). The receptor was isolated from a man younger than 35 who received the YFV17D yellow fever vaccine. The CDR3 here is CSVEVGLSANTGELFF. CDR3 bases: TGCAGCGTTGAGGTGGGGCTTTCAGCGAACACCGGGGAGCTGTTTTTT.